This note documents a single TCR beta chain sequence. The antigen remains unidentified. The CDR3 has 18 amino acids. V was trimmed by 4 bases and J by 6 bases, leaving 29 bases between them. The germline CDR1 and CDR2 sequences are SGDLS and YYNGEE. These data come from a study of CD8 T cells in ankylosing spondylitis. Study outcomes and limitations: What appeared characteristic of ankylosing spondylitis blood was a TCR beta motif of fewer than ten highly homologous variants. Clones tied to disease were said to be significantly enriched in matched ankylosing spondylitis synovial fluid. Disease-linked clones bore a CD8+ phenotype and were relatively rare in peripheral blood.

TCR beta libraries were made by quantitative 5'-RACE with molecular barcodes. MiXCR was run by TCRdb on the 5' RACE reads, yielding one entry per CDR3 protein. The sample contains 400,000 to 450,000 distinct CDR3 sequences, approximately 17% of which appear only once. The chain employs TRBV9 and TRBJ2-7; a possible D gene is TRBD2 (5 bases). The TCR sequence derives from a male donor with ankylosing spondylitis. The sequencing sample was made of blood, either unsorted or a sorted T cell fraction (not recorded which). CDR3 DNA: TGTGCCAGCAGCCCTGTTCCGCGGGTTCATCCTACGAAGGTCGAGCAGTACTTC. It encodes CASSPVPRVHPTKVEQYF.